Listed below are T cell receptor beta chains from one sample, sequenced in a study of regulatory T cells in long-lasting Graves disease. TCRdb re-analysed the multiplex PCR reads in MiXCR, keeping a single row per CDR3 protein. Of over 350,000 distinct CDR3 sequences listed, over 14% are singletons. These records were also assigned to another study, of T cells in Graves' hyperthyroidism and ophthalmopathy.

The sample in question was peripheral blood mononuclear cells (PBMCs), obtained at new diagnosis, from a patient treated with antithyroid drugs. These receptors all stem from a woman between 40 and 55 years old with Graves disease. Each CDR3 is given with its conserved first and last residue. Fields, in order: J gene, V gene, clone size, D gene, CDR3 DNA, CDR3 protein. A D gene is named only where the DNA matches it firmly. The size field is filled for only some rows; it gives once, few, many or a size class.

TRBJ2-3 TRBV11-2 NA TRBD1 TGTGCCAGCAGCCACTGGGACAGGGCAGATACGCAGTATTTT CASSHWDRADTQYF
TRBJ2-7 TRBV2 many NA TGTGCCAGCAGTGGCGGCGGGGAGCAGTACTTC CASSGGGEQYF
TRBJ2-7 TRBV27 NA NA TGTGCCGGCAGTTTTTGGGGTGGGGAGCAGTACTTC CAGSFWGGEQYF
TRBJ2-3 TRBV29-1 few NA TGCAGCGTCGAGGGCACGTGGGACAAGTACACAGATACGCAGTATTTT CSVEGTWDKYTDTQYF
TRBJ1-2 TRBV2 many NA TGTGCCAGCAGAGGAGGGTCAGGCTACACCTTC CASRGGSGYTF
TRBJ1-1 TRBV28 few NA TGTGCCAGCAGCCACAGGGCGTTGGACACTGAAGCTTTCTTT CASSHRALDTEAFF
TRBJ1-2 TRBV7-9 few NA TGTGCCAGCAGCTTAGACACCTCTAACTATGGCTACACCTTC CASSLDTSNYGYTF
TRBJ2-2 TRBV7-7 NA TRBD2 TGTGCTAGCAGTCCTACCTCAGTTGGACTAGCGAGAGCCGGGGAGCTGTTTTTT CASSPTSVGLARAGELFF
TRBJ2-2 TRBV24-1 once NA TGTGCCACCAGTGATTTGGCCGCCGGGGAGCTGTTTTTT CATSDLAAGELFF
TRBJ2-7 TRBV6-2/TRBV6-3 many NA TGTGCCAGCGGCCCGTTCCGGGACAACTCCTACGAGCAGTACTTC CASGPFRDNSYEQYF
TRBJ2-1 TRBV7-2 many TRBD2 TGTGCCAGCAGCTTAGCCGTCCGACTAGCGGGGAATGAGCAGTTCTTC CASSLAVRLAGNEQFF
TRBJ2-1 TRBV24-1 many TRBD1 TGTGCCACCGGGTCCGATAAAGGGGGCTTCAATGAGCAGTTCTTC CATGSDKGGFNEQFF
TRBJ2-2 TRBV6-1 many NA TGTGCCAGCAGTACCCGGGACTTTAAGGGGGGGAGCACCGGGGAGCTGTTTTTT CASSTRDFKGGSTGELFF
TRBJ1-2 TRBV28 many TRBD1 TGTGCCAGCAGTTTATCGGGGTTGACAGGGTCTGGCTACACCTTC CASSLSGLTGSGYTF
TRBJ2-3 TRBV12-3/TRBV12-4 many NA TGTGCCAGCAGTTTCCCCAACACAGATACGCAGTATTTT CASSFPNTDTQYF
TRBJ2-4 TRBV6-2/TRBV6-3 few NA TGTGCCAGCAGCTCTGACAGACGGGACATTCAGTACTTC CASSSDRRDIQYF
TRBJ1-5 TRBV28 NA NA TGTACCAGCAGTTTATTGTACAGCAATCAGCCCCAGCATTTT CTSSLLYSNQPQHF
TRBJ1-2 TRBV3-1 many NA TGTGCCAGCAGGCAACCTGCCCGGACGTATGGCTACACCTTC CASRQPARTYGYTF
TRBJ2-3 TRBV19 many NA TGTGCCAGTAGTCCACAGACAGGCACAGATACGCAGTATTTT CASSPQTGTDTQYF